This T cell receptor beta chain is from a study of T-cell reconstitution after alpha-beta-depleted transplantation in children (dated by TCRdb to 2016 to 2018). General notes on the study: Using TCR repertoire profiling, the study followed T-cell immune reconstitution in a quantitative way in children after TCRalphabeta/CD19-depleted allogeneic hematopoietic cell transplantation.

Ten or more counts support this clonotype. Its antigen has not been determined. No base qualities exist here, and no much larger clone lies one base off it. Library generation was performed with PCR. Sequencing used an Illumina HiSeq 2500. To normalize quantification of the TCRbeta repertoire, the TCR libraries were built with molecular barcoding that relied on unique molecular identifiers. TCRdb reprocessed the public reads (quality trimming at Q25 with fastp, clone calling with MiXCR) and kept in-frame beta chains. A single entry per CDR3 protein holds the most common genes and DNA from its merged rows. Across this sample there are about 190,000 distinct CDR3 sequences, with more than 9.5% seen only once. Of the sample, approximately 13% is held by the ten largest clones. What the treatment or condition label conveys for this sample: allogeneic hematopoietic cell transplantation with graft depleted of TCRalphabeta T cells and CD19 B cells. Transplant recipients were children who received TCRalphabeta/CD19-depleted allogeneic hematopoietic cell grafts.

Broader findings and caveats from the paper: About two months after transplant, the apparently early recovery of alphabetaT-cell counts reportedly depended on just several hundred clones that had expanded rapidly and came from non-depleted graft cells. In some patients, the high TCRbeta diversity seen at day 60 was put down to recipient T cells and intrathymic progenitors that had survived conditioning. Hyperexpanded clone frequencies declined over subsequent months; after one year, T-cell counts and TCRbeta diversity were mostly attributed to newly produced T cells.

V drops 4 bases and J drops 3 bases, leaving 7 bases in between. As encoded in the germline V gene, CDR1 is MGHRA while CDR2 is YSYEKL. Its CDR3 holds 13 amino acids, cysteine through phenylalanine. The only DNA kept is the CDR3, 39 bases in frame from the first base. The chain is encoded by TRBV4-1 joined to TRBJ2-1, with the D gene not clear enough to name. The TCR sequence derives from a boy aged 2-9 years with acute myeloid leukemia, due to receive a stem cell transplant. The sequencing used PBMCs, collected before TCRalphabeta/CD19-depleted stem cell transplant. The DNA sequence is as follows: TGCGCCAGCAGCCGGGCAAGCTACAATGAGCAGTTCTTC. This translates into CASSRASYNEQFF.